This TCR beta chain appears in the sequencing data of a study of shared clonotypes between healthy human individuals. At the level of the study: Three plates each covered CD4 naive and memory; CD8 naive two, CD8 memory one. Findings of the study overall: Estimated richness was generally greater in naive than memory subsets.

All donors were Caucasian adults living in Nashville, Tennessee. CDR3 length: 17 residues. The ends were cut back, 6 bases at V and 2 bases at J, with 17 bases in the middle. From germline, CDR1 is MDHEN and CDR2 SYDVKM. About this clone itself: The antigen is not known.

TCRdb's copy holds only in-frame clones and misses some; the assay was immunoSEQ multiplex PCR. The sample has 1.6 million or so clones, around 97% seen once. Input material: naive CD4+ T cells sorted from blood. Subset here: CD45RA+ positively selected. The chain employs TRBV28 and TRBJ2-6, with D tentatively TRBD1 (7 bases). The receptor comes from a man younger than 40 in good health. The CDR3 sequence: CASRGYTGEAGANVLTF. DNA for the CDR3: TGTGCCAGCAGGGGATACACAGGGGAGGCTGGGGCCAACGTCCTGACTTTC.